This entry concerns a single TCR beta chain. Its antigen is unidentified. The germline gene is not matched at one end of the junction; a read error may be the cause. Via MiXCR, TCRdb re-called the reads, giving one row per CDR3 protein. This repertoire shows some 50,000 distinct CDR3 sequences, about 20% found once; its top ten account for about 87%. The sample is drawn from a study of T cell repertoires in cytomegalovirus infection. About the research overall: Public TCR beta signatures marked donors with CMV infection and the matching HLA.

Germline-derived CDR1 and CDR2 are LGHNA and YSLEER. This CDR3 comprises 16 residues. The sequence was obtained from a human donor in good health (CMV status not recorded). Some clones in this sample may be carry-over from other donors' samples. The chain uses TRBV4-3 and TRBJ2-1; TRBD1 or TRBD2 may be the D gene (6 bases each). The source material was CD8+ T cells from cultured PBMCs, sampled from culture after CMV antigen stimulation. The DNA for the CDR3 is TGCGCCAGCAGCCAAGAAGGAGGGGGTACCTACAGTGAGCAGTTCTTC. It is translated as CASSQEGGGTYSEQFF.